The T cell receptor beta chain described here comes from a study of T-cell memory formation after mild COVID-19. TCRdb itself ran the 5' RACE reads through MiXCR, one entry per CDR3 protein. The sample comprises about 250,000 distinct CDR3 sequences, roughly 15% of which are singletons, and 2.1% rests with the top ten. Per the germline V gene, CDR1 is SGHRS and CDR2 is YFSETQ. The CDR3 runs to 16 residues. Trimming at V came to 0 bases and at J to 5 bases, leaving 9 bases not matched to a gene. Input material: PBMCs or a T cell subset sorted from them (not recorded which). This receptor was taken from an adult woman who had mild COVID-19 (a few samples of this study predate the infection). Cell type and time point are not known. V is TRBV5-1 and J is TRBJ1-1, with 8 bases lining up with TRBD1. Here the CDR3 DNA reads TGCGCCAGCAGCTTGGATGGCAGGGGGCAGTGGACTGAAGCTTTCTTT. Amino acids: CASSLDGRGQWTEAFF.